A selection of T cell receptor beta chains follows, all from one sample in a study of cytotoxic CD8 clonotypes in ibrutinib-treated CLL. This table comes from immunoSEQ multiplex PCR, and its TCRdb copy is limited to in-frame clones, with some not included. The profile covers roughly 36,000 clones, with 69% appearing a single time and around a quarter taken by the ten largest. The sequencing used PBMCs, collected before ibrutinib treatment. The receptors here all came from a human donor with chronic lymphocytic leukemia. CDR3s include the opening cysteine and the closing phenylalanine or tryptophan. A D gene is named only where the DNA matches it firmly. Expanded clones are given a class, and other clones once, few, many or no size at all.

CDR3 | DNA | J | size | V | D
CASSPGQGALTGELFF | TGTGCCAGCAGTCCCGGACAGGGGGCCCTAACCGGGGAGCTGTTTTTT | TRBJ2-2 | . | TRBV28 | TRBD1
CAEPGQLNYGYTF | TGTGCCGAACCGGGACAGCTAAACTATGGCTACACCTTC | TRBJ1-2 | . | TRBV21-1 | .
CAWSSSYPRAGGGELFF | TGTGCCTGGAGTTCCTCTTACCCTCGAGCTGGGGGCGGGGAGCTGTTTTTT | TRBJ2-2 | . | TRBV30 | .
CASSQVWSYEQYF | TGTGCCAGCAGCCAAGTGTGGTCCTACGAGCAGTACTTC | TRBJ2-7 | few | TRBV14 | .
CASKEQPGQETQYF | TGCGCCAGCAAAGAACAGCCGGGCCAAGAGACCCAGTACTTC | TRBJ2-5 | . | TRBV5-1 | .
CASSPSLTGGEQYF | TGTGCCAGCAGCCCGAGTCTCACGGGGGGCGAGCAGTACTTC | TRBJ2-7 | . | TRBV7-3 | TRBD2
CASRQTGTGSEQYF | TGTGCCAGCAGACAGACCGGGACAGGGTCCGAGCAGTACTTC | TRBJ2-7 | . | TRBV7-2 | TRBD1
CASSSLGGGFNQETQYF | TGTGCCAGCAGTTCCCTGGGGGGTGGGTTTAACCAAGAGACCCAGTACTTC | TRBJ2-5 | . | TRBV27 | .
CAWDRGREKLFF | TGTGCCTGGGACAGGGGTCGTGAAAAACTGTTTTTT | TRBJ1-4 | once | TRBV30 | TRBD1
CASSLVLGGSTDTQYF | TGTGCCAGCAGCTTAGTCCTCGGCGGGAGCACAGATACGCAGTATTTT | TRBJ2-3 | few | TRBV7-2 | .
CASSLYLDLGTDTQYF | TGTGCCAGCAGCTTGTATTTAGATTTGGGCACAGATACGCAGTATTTT | TRBJ2-3 | once | TRBV5-5 | .
CASRKSGIVGGDGYTF | TGTGCCAGCAGGAAATCGGGTATCGTGGGAGGGGATGGCTACACCTTC | TRBJ1-2 | . | TRBV28 | .
CASSRSTSGTYEQYF | TGTGCCAGCAGTCGCTCGACTAGCGGAACCTACGAGCAGTACTTC | TRBJ2-7 | medium-sized | TRBV6-5 | TRBD2
CASSLTIGSPLHF | TGTGCCAGCAGCTTAACGATAGGGTCACCCCTCCACTTT | TRBJ1-6 | few | TRBV7-8 | .
CASEDRMNTEAFF | TGTGCCAGTGAGGACAGGATGAACACTGAAGCTTTCTTT | TRBJ1-1 | medium-sized | TRBV6-1 | TRBD1
CASSGSSWFSYEQYF | TGTGCCAGCAGTGGATCCAGCTGGTTCTCCTACGAGCAGTACTTC | TRBJ2-7 | . | TRBV27 | .
CASSQDQRGSYNEQFF | TGTGCCAGCAGCCAAGACCAGCGGGGCTCCTACAATGAGCAGTTCTTC | TRBJ2-1 | few | TRBV4-2 | TRBD2
CASSGPGQGIPLHF | TGTGCCAGCAGCGGGCCGGGACAGGGCATTCCCCTCCACTTT | TRBJ1-6 | . | TRBV21-1 | .
CASSQEDGHPYEQYF | TGTGCCAGCAGCCAAGAGGACGGCCACCCCTACGAGCAGTACTTC | TRBJ2-7 | once | TRBV4-2 | .
CASSRSGQGYEQYF | TGTGCCAGCAGCCGGAGTGGGCAGGGATACGAGCAGTACTTC | TRBJ2-7 | . | TRBV6-6 | .
CASSDRQGKYNEQFF | TGCGCCAGCAGCGACCGACAGGGCAAATACAATGAGCAGTTCTTC | TRBJ2-1 | . | TRBV5-1 | TRBD1
CASSYLPGDQVEQFF | TGTGCCAGCAGTTACTTACCGGGGGACCAGGTTGAGCAGTTCTTC | TRBJ2-1 | medium-sized | TRBV6-5 | .
CASSFFQGAFGSPLHF | TGTGCCAGCAGCTTTTTCCAGGGGGCTTTTGGATCACCCCTCCACTTT | TRBJ1-6 | . | TRBV5-6 | TRBD1
CASSDLGLEADTQYF | TGTGCCAGCAGCGACTTAGGGTTAGAGGCAGATACGCAGTATTTT | TRBJ2-3 | once | TRBV7-9 | .
CASSLFRQVGYNEQFF | TGTGCCAGCAGCTTATTTAGACAGGTGGGATACAATGAGCAGTTCTTC | TRBJ2-1 | . | TRBV7-9 | .
CASADSLGTDTQYF | TGTGCCAGCGCTGATAGTCTGGGGACAGATACGCAGTATTTT | TRBJ2-3 | . | TRBV5-6 | .
CASEGQGSTGANVLTF | TGTGCCTCGGAGGGACAGGGGAGTACTGGGGCCAACGTCCTGACTTTC | TRBJ2-6 | . | TRBV19 | TRBD1
CASSSTQAKNIQYF | TGTGCCAGCAGCTCAACACAAGCCAAAAACATTCAGTACTTC | TRBJ2-4 | few | TRBV7-6 | .
CASSLPQGVPYGYTF | TGTGCCAGCAGTTTACCCCAGGGGGTCCCGTATGGCTACACCTTC | TRBJ1-2 | few | TRBV28 | TRBD1
CASSQDSRQGAEQYF | TGCGCCAGCAGCCAAGATTCCCGCCAGGGGGCCGAGCAGTACTTC | TRBJ2-7 | . | TRBV4-3 | TRBD1
CASSEQASGIFYEQYF | TGTGCCAGCAGTGAACAGGCTAGCGGGATTTTCTACGAGCAGTACTTC | TRBJ2-7 | . | TRBV2 | TRBD2
CASSSTDTLGYTF | TGTGCCAGCAGTTCGACAGACACCTTGGGCTACACCTTC | TRBJ1-2 | . | TRBV27 | .
CASSLGQVARGYTF | TGTGCCAGCAGCTTAGGGCAGGTGGCACGGGGCTACACCTTC | TRBJ1-2 | . | TRBV7-2 | .
CASSPLGETQYF | TGTGCCAGCAGCCCCCTCGGGGAGACCCAGTACTTC | TRBJ2-5 | . | TRBV7-8 | .
CASSSLGGGNQPQHF | TGTGCCAGCAGTTCTTTAGGGGGCGGAAATCAGCCCCAGCATTTT | TRBJ1-5 | once | TRBV6-5 | TRBD1
CASSRGGTVTLSGANVLTF | TGCGCCAGCAGCCGCGGCGGGACAGTTACCCTCTCTGGGGCCAACGTCCTGACTTTC | TRBJ2-6 | . | TRBV4-1 | .
CASSSRGTGTTQYF | TGTGCCAGCAGCTCCCGCGGGACAGGGACGACCCAGTACTTC | TRBJ2-5 | once | TRBV7-9 | TRBD1
CASSSQGRDRGQTQYF | TGTGCCAGTAGTAGCCAAGGGCGGGACAGGGGCCAGACCCAGTACTTC | TRBJ2-5 | . | TRBV19 | TRBD1
CASTRGRVRDSPLHF | TGTGCCAGCACACGGGGGAGGGTTCGGGATTCACCCCTCCACTTT | TRBJ1-6 | few | TRBV2 | .
CASSYLDREDYEQYF | TGTGCCAGCAGTTACCTGGACCGAGAGGACTACGAGCAGTACTTC | TRBJ2-7 | once | TRBV6-5 | .
CSVKTGSFDTGELFF | TGCAGCGTCAAGACAGGGAGCTTCGACACCGGGGAGCTGTTTTTT | TRBJ2-2 | . | TRBV29-1 | TRBD1
CASSPGEVRGNEQFF | TGTGCCAGCAGCCCGGGGGAGGTCAGAGGGAATGAGCAGTTCTTC | TRBJ2-1 | . | TRBV9 | .
CASSAGQGTSSYEQYF | TGTGCCAGCAGCGCAGGACAGGGGACTAGCTCCTACGAGCAGTACTTC | TRBJ2-7 | . | TRBV9 | .
CASSRFSNQPQHF | TGTGCCAGCAGTAGGTTCTCCAATCAGCCCCAGCATTTT | TRBJ1-5 | . | TRBV27 | .
CAWSVLGVYTGELFF | TGTGCCTGGAGTGTACTCGGGGTATACACCGGGGAGCTGTTTTTT | TRBJ2-2 | . | TRBV30 | .
CASSYTDTYEQYF | TGTGCCAGCAGTTACACAGATACCTACGAGCAGTACTTC | TRBJ2-7 | . | TRBV6-5 | .